This T cell receptor beta chain was identified during a study of long-term antiretroviral therapy in people with HIV (dated by TCRdb to 2022 to 2024). Broadly, across the study: The earliest samples were collected approximately a decade before the 2015 WHO recommendation for immediate ART, a period when ART was typically delayed until CD4 counts fell. A total of 192 cryopreserved PBMC samples came from roughly 30 adults with confirmed HIV infection and were collected serially over a mean of roughly 6 years (range 1-12). No cross-contamination during QIAcube processing turned up in test extractions that ran a monoclonal T-cell line alongside some 34 polyclonal samples. Whether ART initiation and durable HIV suppression were associated with changes in peripheral blood TRB repertoire composition and diversity was tested in a retrospective serial study. Of the 30 to 35 participants with HIV, ten to eleven were female.

Concerning this clone itself: Its antigen target is currently unknown. No base quality values were provided; no much bigger clone lies one nucleotide off.

Here is what the overall study found, with its caveats: ART initiation was associated with a significant increase in TRB diversity, but diversity stayed significantly below transplant donor controls even after long-term ART. Unsorted PBMC were profiled instead of sorted CD4+ and CD8+ T cells because pre-ART samples had limited cell numbers. HIV repertoires had narrower CDR3 length ranges than controls, and the network structure suggested an antigen-experienced repertoire that shifted only slightly toward naive after ART. Inferences about post-ART repertoire changes were limited because no data were available on ART adherence, viral resistance or therapy changes. Expanded TRB clones identified before ART initiation dominated the repertoire across all time points, though the dominance fluctuated and decreased in many PLHIV after ART. Owing to limited PBMC availability, only the TCR beta chain was sequenced, without alpha chain pairing. The samples were dated from the mid-2000s to the late 2010s, and the ART regimens that were used may be less effective than current ART regimens.

Participants were included only if at least one PBMC sample before ART initiation and at least two post-ART samples were available. Every participant with HIV received treatment in the United States of America. Before DNA extraction, cryopreserved samples of about 1-11 million PBMC were thawed and then washed. At the time of the earliest PBMC sample, participants with HIV were aged between about 20 and 60 years. PBMC samples from each participant spanned 1-4 timepoints before ART initiation and 2-8 timepoints after ART initiation, with a median of 7 samples. Serial HIV viral load, CD4+ T-cell count, ART history and demographic data were obtained for every participant. Using a Qiagen kit on a QIAcube, genomic DNA was extracted from unsorted PBMC, with samples processed in batches of 12. CDR1 and CDR2, per the germline V gene, are SNHLY and FYNNEI. The V end loses 4 bases and the J end loses 8 bases, and a stretch of 18 bases separates them. The CDR3 starts with the cysteine, ends with the phenylalanine, and has 15 residues. The sequence is cut down to CDR3 DNA, 45 bases in frame from base 1.

Sequencing of the TRB variable region was done with the immunoSEQ hsTCRB v3.0 assay at survey level resolution. The target sequencing depth for TRB was roughly 40,000-50,000 T-cell genomes per sample. Pooled TRB libraries were sequenced on an Illumina MiSeq with a v3 150-cycle kit. Per the authors' processing: Repertoire analysis ran in R within a reproducible Nextflow workflow covering QC, data transformation and analysis. LymphoSeq2, an R package for exploring AIRR-Seq data, was used to implement custom analyses. A handful of samples yielding fewer than 5000 total TRB sequences were excluded, leaving approximately 190 analyzed HIV repertoires. Among the approximately 190 retained HIV repertoires, 55 to 65 were collected before ART initiation and around 130 after ART initiation. Repertoires were downsampled to 5000 TRB nucleotide sequences, with summary statistics averaged over 100 downsampling iterations. TRB sequences were retained for analysis only if CDR3 regions of at least seven amino acids were present. Diversity was measured with a Shannon entropy-derived clonality score and the Gini coefficient. Repertoire networks linked the top 5000 CDR3 amino acid sequences whenever two sequences differed by an edit distance of one. For TRB CDR3 amino acid sequences, GLIPH2 was used to predict antigen specificity groups and MHC restriction. To flag known associations with CMV, EBV, HIV or tissue antigens, CDR3 amino acid sequences were compared against VDJdb and McPAS-TCR. Pre-ART, post-ART and control groups were compared with Wilcoxon signed-rank tests and Holm-Bonferroni correction. Drawn from immuneACCESS, this table holds only the in-frame rearrangements with V and J called that TCRdb kept. Clones are partly lost; checked studies trace under half to an unresolved V gene and leave the rest unexplained. For V, J and clone size, that table is used; D and trimming come from the DNA. In all, the sample holds roughly 20,000 clones, and about 82% of those were seen once. The top ten clonotypes cover roughly 3.9% of the sample.

The material sequenced was unsorted PBMCs, taken around 4 years after starting antiretroviral therapy. The chain uses TRBV2 and TRBJ2-1, and perhaps TRBD1 as D gene, on 5 matching bases. The source of this sequence is a man aged 18 to 35 with HIV. The sequence in DNA is TGTGCCAGCAGTGGGCCAGGGCCTTCGGTGGATGAGCAGTTCTTC. Its protein reads: CASSGPGPSVDEQFF.